A single sample gave rise to the 20 T cell receptor beta chains below, sequenced in a study of T cell responses to AZD1222 COVID-19 vaccine. Profiled with immunoSEQ multiplex PCR; TCRdb holds only in-frame clones, not every one. This table holds under 200,000 clones, approximately 87% found once. The sample consisted of peripheral blood, taken on day 0 of MenACWY control vaccination. The source of these receptors is an adult in good health.

The V and J genes are TRBV3-1 (or the pseudogene TRBV3-2) and TRBJ2-5, with D perhaps matching TRBD2 (6 bases). The CDR3 loop spans 17 amino acids. Trimming stripped 0 bases from V and 1 base from J, with 15 bases between. Germline V gene lookup returns CDR1 LGHDT and CDR2 YNNKEL (reference sequence). CDR3 residues: CASSQEIGLAVQETQYF. The CDR3 DNA sequence: TGTGCCAGCAGCCAAGAGATAGGGTTAGCGGTCCAAGAGACCCAGTACTTC.

This clone was picked up a small number of times. This chain connects TRBV5-5 to TRBJ2-7; 10 nucleotides match TRBD1. Germline CDR1 SGHKS, CDR2 YYEKEE (reference sequence). The CDR3 covers 16 residues. V lost 2 bases to trimming and J lost 2 bases; unmatched junction nucleotides: 7. The chain's CDR3 is CASSLGSGQGAYEQYF. The CDR3 DNA reads as TGTGCCAGCAGCTTAGGTAGCGGACAGGGGGCCTACGAGCAGTACTTC.

The chain joins TRBV30 to TRBJ2-5; a possible D gene is TRBD2 (5 bases). V gave up 6 bases and J gave up 4 bases, with 15 bases separating them. The CDR3 runs 13 residues. Germline CDR1 GTSNPN, CDR2 SVGIG (reference sequence). Written as DNA, the CDR3 is TGTGCCTGCCTGCCATCGGACTCAGAGACCCAGTACTTC. Encoded protein: CACLPSDSETQYF.

The chain employs TRBV5-6 and TRBJ1-1; 7 bases map to TRBD1. Germline loops: CDR1 SGHDT, CDR2 YYEEEE. With V trimmed by 7 bases and J by 1 base, 13 bases remained unmatched. The CDR3 is 16 amino acids. In DNA form, the CDR3 reads TGTGCCAGCGGGCCCTCGAACAGGGGAAAGAACACTGAAGCTTTCTTT. Translation: CASGPSNRGKNTEAFF.

This sequence joins TRBV19 and TRBJ1-1; perhaps TRBD1 as D (6 bases). The CDR3 contains 13 residues. Germline V gives CDR1 LNHDA, CDR2 SQIVND (reference sequence). Trimming took 2 bases from V and 4 from J, leaving 8 bases between them. The CDR3: CASSIQGSTEAFF. For the CDR3, the DNA is TGTGCCAGTAGTATACAGGGGAGCACTGAAGCTTTCTTT.

The chain recombines TRBV29-1 with TRBJ2-1; 12 bases map to TRBD2. The CDR3 runs to 14 residues. V lost 1 base and J lost 8; bases outside the gene matches: 3. CDR1 is SQVTM, CDR2 ANQGSEA, per germline. The CDR3 DNA follows: TGCAGCGTTGAAGGACTAGCGGGAGACCATGAGCAGTTCTTC. It encodes CSVEGLAGDHEQFF.

This rearrangement joins TRBV7-3 to TRBJ2-3, with D unclear. The V gene's germline CDR1 is SGHTA and CDR2 FQGTGA. Trimming took 2 bases from V and 2 from J, leaving 2 bases between them. This CDR3 has 12 residues. CDR3 sequence reads: CASSLDTDTQYF. CDR3 bases: TGTGCCAGCAGCTTAGACACAGATACGCAGTATTTT.

This clone showed up just a few times. The chain joins TRBV5-5 to TRBJ2-7; D is perhaps TRBD2 (6 bases). V was pared by 1 base and J by 1 base, with 18 bases between. The CDR3 covers 17 residues. The germline gives CDR1 SGHKS, CDR2 YYEKEE (reference sequence). CDR3 nucleotide sequence: TGTGCCAGCAGCTTGTTAGCGGACTCCTTTTCTTCCTACGAGCAGTACTTC. Amino acids: CASSLLADSFSSYEQYF.

V and J are TRBV18 and TRBJ2-1; 8 bases fit TRBD2. V lost 6 bases, J lost 14 bases, and 15 bases stayed unmatched. The germline gives CDR1 KGHSH, CDR2 LQKENI. The CDR3 is 14 amino acids. The CDR3 sequence is CASSPAGAGISEFF. DNA for the CDR3: TGTGCCAGCTCGCCAGCGGGAGCTGGTATCTCGGAGTTCTTC.

The chain carries TRBV25-1 and TRBJ1-1, with D perhaps TRBD1 (6 bases). This CDR3 spans 14 amino acids. Germline loops: CDR1 MGHDK, CDR2 SYGVNS. V lost 4 bases and J 3 bases, leaving 12 bases between the germline ends. The CDR3: CASSGGHVYTEAFF. The CDR3, as DNA: TGTGCCAGCAGTGGGGGACACGTATACACTGAAGCTTTCTTT. The whole variable domain, filled in from reference TRBV25-1 and TRBJ1-1, reads EADIYQTPRYLVIGTGKKITLECSQTMGHDKMYWYQQDPGMELHLIHYSYGVNSTEKGDLSSESTVSRIRTEHFPLTLESARPSHTSQYLCASSGGHVYTEAFFGQGTRLTVV.

V gene TRBV27 combines with J gene TRBJ1-6; D uncertain. The CDR3 spans 13 residues. In germline, CDR1 is MNHEY, CDR2 SMNVEV (reference sequence). Trimming took 1 base from V and 7 from J, leaving 5 bases between them. CDR3 DNA: TGTGCCAGCAGTTTATACAGAAATTCACCCCTCCACTTT. Translated, it gives CASSLYRNSPLHF.

The CDR3 sequence is CASSTPGPSGYNEQFF. In nucleotides, the CDR3 is TGTGCCAGCAGTACCCCAGGTCCTAGCGGATACAATGAGCAGTTCTTC. The J gene is TRBJ2-1, the V gene TRBV27; 7 bases line up with TRBD2. Germline CDR1 and CDR2: MNHEY and SMNVEV (reference sequence). The ends lost 5 bases at V and 4 bases at J; junction bases unmatched: 11. The CDR3 is made up of 16 amino acids.

V gene TRBV28 combines with J gene TRBJ2-5, with D hard to call. Between the trimmed V and J ends, which lost 3 bases and 1 base, there was a span of 6 bases. The CDR3 is made up of 13 amino acids. Looked up from germline, CDR1 is MDHEN and CDR2 is SYDVKM. In DNA form, the CDR3 reads TGTGCCAGCAGTTTGTCGGTCCAAGAGACCCAGTACTTC. Translated, it gives CASSLSVQETQYF.

The rearrangement links TRBV30 to TRBJ1-1; no definite D call. The CDR3 loop spans 12 amino acids. The ends were cut back, 2 bases at V and 4 bases at J, with 8 bases in the middle. Germline CDR1 is GTSNPN and CDR2 is SVGIG (reference sequence). The CDR3 loop reads CAWSLYRTEAFF. CDR3 nucleotides: TGTGCCTGGAGTCTCTACCGCACTGAAGCTTTCTTT.

V usage is TRBV28 and J usage is TRBJ1-6; D gene unclear. Germline CDR1 MDHEN, CDR2 SYDVKM. The CDR3 covers 16 residues. V was clipped by 2 bases and J by 4 bases, with 12 bases between them. For the CDR3, the DNA is TGTGCCAGCAGTTTAATTCTTCGGTCTTATAATTCACCCCTCCACTTT. It encodes CASSLILRSYNSPLHF.

J is TRBJ1-3 and V is TRBV15; D may be TRBD1 (5 bases). The germline V and J ends were trimmed by 0 bases and 3 bases, with 12 bases remaining between them. Germline CDR1 LNHNV, CDR2 YYDKDF (reference sequence). CDR3 length: 16 residues. CDR3 sequence (DNA): TGTGCCACCAGCAGAGATCTTGGGGGGAGTGGAAACACCATATATTTT. This translates into CATSRDLGGSGNTIYF.

The chain uses TRBV5-4 and TRBJ2-7; TRBD1 matches 8 bases. The CDR3 contains 16 residues. The trim removed 4 bases at V and 3 bases at J, leaving 12 bases unmatched. The V gene's germline CDR1 is SGHNT and CDR2 YYREEE (reference sequence). CDR3 region: CASSPTSGQGFYEQYF. CDR3 DNA sequence: TGTGCCAGCAGCCCTACAAGTGGACAGGGATTCTACGAGCAGTACTTC.

This clone occurred once. The rearrangement links TRBV28 to TRBJ2-2, with D unresolved. The CDR3 covers 14 residues. V was pared by 11 bases and J by 6 bases, with 19 bases between. Germline values: CDR1 MDHEN, CDR2 SYDVKM. The chain's CDR3 is CAGSQGQVPGELFF. The CDR3 DNA reads as TGTGCCGGTTCACAAGGGCAGGTGCCCGGGGAGCTGTTTTTT.

This clone was found once. This sequence joins TRBV6-2 or TRBV6-3 and TRBJ1-1; TRBD1 agrees at 8 bases. Looked up from germline, CDR1 is MNHEY and CDR2 is SVGEGT. With V trimmed by 5 bases and J by 5 bases, 7 bases remained unmatched. The CDR3 is 14 amino acids. The CDR3: CASSPGTGRTEAFF. CDR3 sequence (DNA): TGTGCCAGCAGTCCAGGGACAGGAAGGACTGAAGCTTTCTTT.

The V call is TRBV5-1, the J call TRBJ2-5; 8 bases map to TRBD1. The germline V gene encodes CDR1 SGHRS and CDR2 YFSETQ. Trimming took 0 bases from V and 5 from J; bases not matched to a gene: 6. This CDR3 has 15 residues. CDR3 DNA: TGCGCCAGCAGCTTGGATGCAGGGGGCGACGAGACCCAGTACTTC. Its translation is CASSLDAGGDETQYF.